This passage covers 23 T cell receptor beta chains from one sample sequenced in a study of OX40 agonist ivuxolimab in advanced cancers. The repertoire was sequenced with immunoSEQ multiplex PCR; TCRdb's copy has only in-frame clones and lacks some. The sample yields roughly 75,000 clones, over 70% seen once. The specimen comprised CD4+ or CD8+ T cells sorted from blood, sampled in a trial of the OX40 agonist ivuxolimab. The receptors here all came from an adult with an advanced solid tumor such as melanoma, head and neck, liver or kidney cancer.

The rearrangement uses TRBV5-1 and TRBJ1-2; D is unclear. This CDR3 is 16 amino acids long. The germline V gene has CDR1 SGHRS and CDR2 YFSETQ. Trimming pared 4 bases from V and 0 bases from J, leaving 16 bases between. The CDR3 region is CASSKDWRGANYGYTF. The CDR3 region has the DNA TGCGCCAGCAGCAAGGACTGGAGAGGAGCTAACTATGGCTACACCTTC. Based on the CDR3 plus reference TRBV5-1 and TRBJ1-2, the full variable domain is KAGVTQTPRYLIKTRGQQVTLSCSPISGHRSVSWYQQTPGQGLQFLFEYFSETQRNKGNFPGRFSGRQFSNSRSEMNVSTLELGDSALYLCASSKDWRGANYGYTFGSGTRLTVV.

This chain connects TRBV19 to TRBJ2-4; perhaps TRBD1 as D (6 bases). The germline V gene has CDR1 LNHDA and CDR2 SQIVND (reference sequence). This CDR3 region has 14 residues. The V gene lost 5 bases and the J gene lost 5 bases, with 13 bases spanning the gap. This CDR3 reads CASSVTGSQNIQYF. CDR3 bases: TGTGCCAGTAGTGTTACAGGGTCCCAAAACATTCAGTACTTC.

This clone was detected only once. The rearrangement uses TRBV2 and TRBJ1-6; no definite D call. Germline CDR1 reads SNHLY; CDR2 reads FYNNEI. CDR3 length: 16 amino acids. V was pared by 6 bases and J by 7 bases, with 19 bases between. CDR3 sequence: CASRYSAADRNSPLHF. As DNA, the CDR3 is TGTGCCAGCAGATACAGTGCGGCGGATAGGAATTCACCCCTCCACTTT.

V and J are TRBV2 and TRBJ2-3, with TRBD2 matching 10 bases. The CDR3 length is 17 residues. With 3 bases clipped from V and 3 bases from J, the junction kept 9 bases outside the gene matches. Germline loops: CDR1 SNHLY, CDR2 FYNNEI. This CDR3 reads CASSEATTSGATDTQYF. As DNA, the CDR3 is TGTGCCAGCAGTGAGGCTACAACTAGCGGGGCGACAGATACGCAGTATTTT.

The chain couples TRBV29-1 to TRBJ2-7; D is possibly TRBD1 or TRBD2 (5 bases each). The length of the CDR3 is 13 residues. V was trimmed by 7 bases and J by 7 bases, leaving 20 bases between them. CDR1 and CDR2 from the germline V gene are SQVTM and ANQGSEA. In DNA form, the CDR3 reads TGCAGCGCCCTCGGGACCCGATCGGGGGAGCAGTACTTC. Translating gives CSALGTRSGEQYF.

The chain is built from TRBV5-6 and TRBJ2-7; 14 bases agree with TRBD2. This CDR3 region has 16 residues. Germline trimming cut 3 bases from V and 6 bases from J; bases unmatched to any gene: 8. Germline-derived CDR1 and CDR2 are SGHDT and YYEEEE. The CDR3 loop reads CASSWSTSGRAREQYF. CDR3 DNA sequence: TGTGCCAGCAGCTGGTCGACTAGCGGGAGGGCCCGCGAGCAGTACTTC.

J is TRBJ2-3 and V is TRBV5-1, with D possibly TRBD2 on 6 matching bases. Germline V gene sequence: CDR1 SGHRS, CDR2 YFSETQ. The CDR3 length is 14 residues. Trimming took 3 bases from V and 5 from J, leaving 13 bases between them. This CDR3 reads CASSYGTPQDTQYF. The CDR3 DNA reads TGCGCCAGCAGCTATGGGACTCCACAAGATACGCAGTATTTT.

The CDR3 here is CASSMDQGAYEQYF. The CDR3 region has the DNA TGTGCCAGTAGTATGGATCAGGGGGCCTACGAGCAGTACTTC. V usage is TRBV19 and J usage is TRBJ2-7, with 7 bases that match TRBD1. CDR1 and CDR2 from the germline V gene are LNHDA and SQIVND (reference sequence). J lost 2 bases, V lost 3 bases, and 4 bases had no gene match. The CDR3 has 14 residues. The full variable domain, in which reference TRBV19 and TRBJ2-7 provide the parts outside the CDR3, is DGGITQSPKYLFRKEGQNVTLSCEQNLNHDAMYWYRQDPGQGLRLIYYSQIVNDFQKGDIAEGYSVSREKKESFPLTVTSAQKNPTAFYLCASSMDQGAYEQYFGPGTRLTVT.

The V call is TRBV6-1, the J call TRBJ2-7; TRBD2 matches at 14 bases. Germline V gene lookup returns CDR1 MNHNS and CDR2 SASEGT. CDR3 length: 16 amino acids. Losses at the gene ends were 4 bases for V and 3 bases for J; bases not matched to a gene: 5. CDR3 in amino acids: CASSAGLAGGHYEQYF. The CDR3 nucleotides are TGTGCCAGCAGTGCCGGACTAGCGGGAGGTCACTACGAGCAGTACTTC.

This clone came up a few times. V and J are TRBV19 and TRBJ1-5, with TRBD1 matching 7 bases. V shed 5 bases, J shed 2 bases, and the junction held 3 bases outside the gene matches. The germline gives CDR1 LNHDA, CDR2 SQIVND (reference sequence). The CDR3 covers 14 residues. The CDR3 is CASSGTAGNQPQHF. CDR3 sequence (DNA): TGTGCCAGTAGTGGGACAGCGGGCAATCAGCCCCAGCATTTT. Complete variable domain (other parts from reference TRBV19 and TRBJ1-5): DGGITQSPKYLFRKEGQNVTLSCEQNLNHDAMYWYRQDPGQGLRLIYYSQIVNDFQKGDIAEGYSVSREKKESFPLTVTSAQKNPTAFYLCASSGTAGNQPQHFGDGTRLSIL.

The V gene is TRBV7-2, the J gene TRBJ1-2; no definite D call. V was pared by 5 bases and J by 3 bases, with 10 bases between. The CDR3 totals 13 residues. Germline V CDR1 and CDR2: SGHTA, FQGNSA. This chain's CDR3 is CASSPLAYYGYTF. The DNA of the CDR3 is TGTGCCAGCAGCCCGCTGGCTTACTATGGCTACACCTTC.

This clone showed up just once. The chain is built from TRBV5-1 and TRBJ2-1; 9 nucleotides match TRBD2. V gave up 0 bases and J gave up 4 bases; unmatched junction bases: 5. The CDR3 is 16 amino acids. Germline V lookup: CDR1 SGHRS, CDR2 YFSETQ. CDR3: CASSLAPTSGYNEQFF. As DNA, the CDR3 is TGCGCCAGCAGCTTGGCTCCGACTAGCGGATACAATGAGCAGTTCTTC.

The chain joins TRBV30 to TRBJ2-1; D gene ambiguous. The germline CDR1 and CDR2 sequences are GTSNPN and SVGIG (reference sequence). This CDR3 region has 12 residues. Trimming took 0 bases from V and 8 from J, leaving 8 bases between them. This CDR3 reads CAWSVGSYEQFF. CDR3 in DNA: TGTGCCTGGAGTGTAGGTAGTTATGAGCAGTTCTTC.

This clone occurred once. The V and J genes are TRBV5-5 and TRBJ1-1; 7 nucleotides match TRBD1. The CDR3 is 13 amino acids. After removal of 2 bases from V and 3 bases from J, the junction contained 1 base not matched to a gene. Per the germline V gene, CDR1 is SGHKS and CDR2 is YYEKEE (reference sequence). CDR3 sequence reads: CASSFTGDTEAFF. In nucleotides, the CDR3 is TGTGCCAGCAGCTTCACAGGGGACACTGAAGCTTTCTTT.

The rearrangement links TRBV5-1 to TRBJ1-5; TRBD1 is a possible D gene (5 bases). Looked up from germline, CDR1 is SGHRS and CDR2 is YFSETQ. This CDR3 is built from 15 residues. With 2 bases removed from V and 2 bases from J, the gap between germline ends came to 11 bases. The CDR3 region has the DNA TGCGCCAGCAGCTTATGGGGGGACGGCAATCAGCCCCAGCATTTT. This sequence encodes CASSLWGDGNQPQHF.

V and J are TRBV2 and TRBJ1-5; D not certain. The ends were cut back, 2 bases at V and 5 bases at J, with 13 bases in the middle. Looked up from germline, CDR1 is SNHLY and CDR2 is FYNNEI. CDR3 size: 15 residues. The CDR3 is CASSEWSISDQPQHF. The CDR3 DNA follows: TGTGCCAGCAGTGAATGGAGCATAAGCGATCAGCCCCAGCATTTT.

The CDR3 nucleotides read TGTGCCAGCAGTCCCTACGACAGGGGGGCAACTGAAGCTTTCTTT. Its protein is CASSPYDRGATEAFF. V and J are TRBV6-1 and TRBJ1-1; TRBD1 agrees at 9 bases. Germline V gene data show CDR1 as MNHNS and CDR2 as SASEGT. There are 15 residues in the CDR3. V dropped 5 bases and J dropped 5; count of bases not matched to a gene: 9.

This clone was seen once. V and J are TRBV29-1 and TRBJ1-1; 10 bases agree with TRBD1. After removal of 6 bases from V and 5 bases from J, the junction contained 6 bases not matched to a gene. The germline V gene encodes CDR1 SQVTM and CDR2 ANQGSEA. The CDR3 loop spans 13 amino acids. CDR3 protein: CSVTDRGLTEAFF. Written as DNA, the CDR3 is TGCAGCGTGACAGACAGGGGGCTGACTGAAGCTTTCTTT.

There are a few counts of this clone. The V call is TRBV7-2, the J call TRBJ2-4; D possibly matches TRBD1 or TRBD2 (5 bases each). The ends were cut back, 7 bases at V and 7 bases at J, with 20 bases in the middle. Per germline, CDR1 SGHTA and CDR2 FQGNSA. The CDR3 contains 15 residues. CDR3 nucleotide sequence: TGTGCCAGCAACGCAGGTGGGGGAGTAGGGAACATTCAGTACTTC. Translation gives CASNAGGGVGNIQYF.

The chain carries TRBV6-1 and TRBJ1-2; 7 nucleotides agree with TRBD1. The CDR3 is 14 residues long. Germline loops: CDR1 MNHNS, CDR2 SASEGT. V lost 1 base to trimming and J lost 4 bases; unmatched junction nucleotides: 3. The CDR3 coding sequence is TGTGCCAGCAGTGAAGGACAGGGCGGCTATGGCTACACCTTC. Encoded protein: CASSEGQGGYGYTF.

V usage is TRBV4-1 and J usage is TRBJ2-7, with unresolved D. Germline values: CDR1 MGHRA, CDR2 YSYEKL. Trimming removed 4 bases from V and 2 bases from J, with 15 bases in between. The CDR3 consists of 15 residues. Here the CDR3 reads CASSLEEQPTYEQYF. The CDR3 DNA reads TGCGCCAGCAGCCTCGAGGAACAGCCAACCTACGAGCAGTACTTC.

In its sample, this clone was seen a few times. V gene TRBV14 combines with J gene TRBJ1-2; 11 nucleotides match TRBD1. With 1 base clipped from V and 4 bases from J, the junction kept 5 bases outside the gene matches. Looked up from germline, CDR1 is SGHDN and CDR2 is FVKESK. This CDR3 is built from 16 residues. The CDR3 region has the DNA TGTGCCAGCAGCCAAGCTGGACAGGGGGCTCTCTATGGCTACACCTTC. The encoded protein is CASSQAGQGALYGYTF. The full variable domain, in which reference TRBV14 and TRBJ1-2 provide the parts outside the CDR3, is EAGVTQFPSHSVIEKGQTVTLRCDPISGHDNLYWYRRVMGKEIKFLLHFVKESKQDESGMPNNRFLAERTGGTYSTLKVQPAELEDSGVYFCASSQAGQGALYGYTFGSGTRLTVV.

J is TRBJ2-7 and V is TRBV18; D possibly corresponds to TRBD1 (6 bases). The length of the CDR3 is 14 residues. Germline V CDR1 and CDR2: KGHSH, LQKENI. Deletions cut 4 bases from V and 0 bases from J, with 10 bases between. The CDR3 nucleotides are TGTGCCAGCTCACGTGGGGGCCGCTCCTACGAGCAGTACTTC. Translated, it gives CASSRGGRSYEQYF.